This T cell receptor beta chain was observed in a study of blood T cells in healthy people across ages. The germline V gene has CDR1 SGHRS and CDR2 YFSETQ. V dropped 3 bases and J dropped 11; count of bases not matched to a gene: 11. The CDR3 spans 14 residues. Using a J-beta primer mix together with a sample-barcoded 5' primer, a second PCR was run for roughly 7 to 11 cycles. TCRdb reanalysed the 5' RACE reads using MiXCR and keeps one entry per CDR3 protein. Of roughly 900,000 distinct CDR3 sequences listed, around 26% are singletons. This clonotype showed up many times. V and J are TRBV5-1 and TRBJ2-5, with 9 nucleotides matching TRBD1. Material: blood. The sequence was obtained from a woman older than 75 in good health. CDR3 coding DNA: TGCGCCAGCAGCTCGGGACAGGGTTGGAATGAGCAGTACTTC. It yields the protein CASSSGQGWNEQYF.